This T cell receptor beta chain was sequenced for a study of identifying expanded T cells in peripheral blood. Study results and caveats: Clone count variance between roughly 2-week samples rose with total template count.

A remark on this clone: What it recognizes is unknown.

CDR1 and CDR2 (germline): KGHSH, LQKENI. V gave up 1 base and J gave up 5 bases, with 6 bases separating them. This CDR3 comprises 13 residues. This table comes from immunoSEQ multiplex PCR, and its TCRdb copy is limited to in-frame clones, with some not included. The table has some 78,000 clones, 70% to 90% seen once; the top ten hold 15% to 20%. The chain couples TRBV18 to TRBJ2-1, with a possible D match to TRBD2 (5 bases). What was sequenced was blood. The sequence was collected from a person aged 18 to 75 in good health. CDR3 sequence reads: CASSPRRDNEQFF. CDR3 bases: TGTGCCAGCTCACCACGGCGGGACAATGAGCAGTTCTTC. Drawing the rest from reference TRBV18 and TRBJ2-1, the complete variable domain is NAGVMQNPRHLVRRRGQEARLRCSPMKGHSHVYWYRQLPEEGLKFMVYLQKENIIDESGMPKERFSAEFPKEGPSILRIQQVVRGDSAAYFCASSPRRDNEQFFGPGTRLTVL.